This entry concerns a single T cell receptor (beta chain). What it binds is unknown. This CDR3 is built from 14 residues. These data come from a study of T cell repertoires and HLA-DP antigens. Across the whole study: Transduced HeLa cells presented HLA-DP to CD4+ T cells.

Deep-resolution sequencing targeted hundreds of thousands of T cell genomes in pre-culture CD4+ samples. TCRdb's copy holds only in-frame clones and misses some; the assay was immunoSEQ multiplex PCR. The sample contains 85,000 to 90,000 clones, 86% of which appear only once. Untouched CD4+ T cells were bead-isolated at about 98% purity. The clonotype comes from a man aged 45-65 years in good health and CMV-seronegative. The chain is built from TRBV7-5 and TRBJ1-5; the D segment call TRBD1 is taken from the table without a DNA check. TRBV7-5 is flagged as a pseudogene. Sequences were obtained from CD4+ T cells from PBMCs. CDR3 nucleotide sequence: TGTGCCAGAAGCGCAGGGTTGAGCAATCAGCCCCAGCATTTT. It encodes CARSAGLSNQPQHF.